Sequencing of this TCR beta chain was carried out in a study of CD8 T cells in Susac syndrome. The CDR3 runs to 12 residues. Germline V gene data show CDR1 as SGHNT and CDR2 as YYREEE (reference sequence). With 7 bases removed from V and 4 bases from J, the gap between germline ends came to 12 bases. Reverse transcription of roughly 0.45 to 1 ug RNA used random hexamers. immunoSEQ multiplex PCR amplified TCR beta CDR3 across 54 Vbeta, 13 Jbeta. TCRdb ran MiXCR on the immunoSEQ multiplex PCR reads and lists one entry per CDR3 protein. The table includes 200,000 to 250,000 distinct CDR3 sequences, 93% detected once.

The sequenced sample consisted of CD4+ T cells from PBMCs. The V call is TRBV5-4, the J call TRBJ2-7; no definite D call. The TCR sequence derives from a human donor with multiple sclerosis. CDR3 coding DNA: TGTGCCAGCCGCCGCCTGAATTACGAGCAGTACGTC. Its protein product is CASRRLNYEQYV.